This TCR beta chain came from a study of blood T cell repertoires in COVID-19. About the study: Samples representing acute and convalescent COVID-19 were sourced from the United States, Italy and Spain.

Clones were sequenced by immunoSEQ multiplex PCR, and TCRdb holds only the in-frame ones, with some missing. Of around 370,000 clones listed, around 86% are singletons. The germline CDR1 and CDR2 sequences are SGHTA and FQGNSA. V dropped 3 bases and J dropped 4; count of bases not matched to a gene: 13. The CDR3 has 17 amino acids. The chain recombines TRBV7-2 with TRBJ2-7; 9 bases match TRBD2. The sequenced sample was peripheral blood. This receptor was taken from a woman aged 45-59 years with COVID-19, enrolled during active disease. CDR3 in DNA: TGTGCCAGCAGCTTTCCCACTAGCGGGCCGGCAAAGTACGAGCAGTACTTC. Protein: CASSFPTSGPAKYEQYF.